Listed below are T cell receptor beta chains from one sample, sequenced in a study of T cell responses to AZD1222 COVID-19 vaccine. Using immunoSEQ multiplex PCR, the repertoire was profiled, and TCRdb retains in-frame clones only, with some absent. The sample holds tens of thousands of clones; 75% to 90% are singletons and the top ten take less than 6%. This specimen consisted of peripheral blood, obtained 28 days after the second AZD1222 dose. These receptors were collected from an adult who received the AZD1222 COVID-19 vaccine. CDR3s include the opening cysteine and the closing phenylalanine or tryptophan. A D gene is named only where the DNA matches it firmly. Clone size is given for some rows only: seen once, a few or many times, or a class if the clone is expanded.

V,size,D,J,DNA,CDR3
TRBV7-9,-,-,TRBJ2-3,TGTGCCAGCAGCGTCACGGTCGGGTGGACAGATACGCAGTATTTT,CASSVTVGWTDTQYF
TRBV18,-,-,TRBJ1-6,TGTGCCAGCTCTGGCAGCCCCAATTCACCCCTCCACTTT,CASSGSPNSPLHF
TRBV5-1,-,-,TRBJ1-4,TGCGCCAGCAGCCCATACCCCCTCTCAACTAATGAAAAACTGTTTTTT,CASSPYPLSTNEKLFF
TRBV28,-,-,TRBJ2-2,TGTGCCAGCAGCGGGGCCGGGGAGCTGTTTTTT,CASSGAGELFF
TRBV7-2,-,TRBD2,TRBJ2-3,TGTGCCAGCCGTCTAGCGGGAGAAGAAACGCAGTATTTT,CASRLAGEETQYF
TRBV5-5,-,-,TRBJ2-7,TGTGCCAGCAGCTTTGCACAGGGAACCTACGAGCAGTACTTC,CASSFAQGTYEQYF
TRBV9,-,-,TRBJ1-2,TGTGCCAGCAGCCCGGGACTGTCGGAGTACGGCTACACCTTC,CASSPGLSEYGYTF
TRBV3-1/TRBV3-2,-,-,TRBJ2-2,TGTGCCAGCCGGGAAACCGGGGAGCTGTTTTTT,CASRETGELFF
TRBV10-2,-,TRBD2,TRBJ2-1,TGCGCCAGCAGGGGGGACAGGTTAGGAGGACTAGCGGGCAACAATGAGCAGTTCTTC,CASRGDRLGGLAGNNEQFF
TRBV12-3/TRBV12-4,-,TRBD1,TRBJ2-1,TGTGCCAGCAGTTGGGGGACAGGGAGGAAGTTCTTC,CASSWGTGRKFF
TRBV5-4,-,-,TRBJ2-5,TGTGCCAGCAGCTTAGGGGGGCTAGAAGAAGAGACCCAGTACTTC,CASSLGGLEEETQYF
TRBV2,-,-,TRBJ2-5,TGTGCCAGCAGTGAGTCGGCAGGGGTTGTGGAGACCCAGTACTTC,CASSESAGVVETQYF
TRBV6-5,-,-,TRBJ2-2,TGTGCCAGCAGTTATGCCAGGGTAACCGGGGAGCTGTTTTTT,CASSYARVTGELFF
TRBV14,-,-,TRBJ2-6,TGTGCCAGCAGCCAAGATAAACGGGGTACTGGGGCCAACGTCCTGACTTTC,CASSQDKRGTGANVLTF
TRBV2,once,-,TRBJ1-1,TGTGCCAGTCAAGTGTTAATCAAAAACGAGGGCTTCTTT,CASQVLIKNEGFF
TRBV10-3,-,-,TRBJ1-5,TGTGCCATCAGTGAGACGGTGGGCCTGAATCAGCCCCAGCATTTT,CAISETVGLNQPQHF
TRBV29-1,-,TRBD1,TRBJ1-1,TGCAGCGTTGAAAGGACAGGGGAGCCGGGCACTGAAGCTTTCTTT,CSVERTGEPGTEAFF
TRBV7-6,-,-,TRBJ1-5,TGTGCCAGCAGCCCTCTTGGGGGGATCAATCAGCCCCAGCATTTT,CASSPLGGINQPQHF
TRBV7-3,-,TRBD1,TRBJ1-6,TGTGCCAGCAGCATCAGACAGGGGAGCTCCTATAATTCACCCCTCCACTTT,CASSIRQGSSYNSPLHF
TRBV5-1,-,-,TRBJ2-1,TGCGCCAGCAGCGGCGTCCCTTACAATGAGCAGTTCTTC,CASSGVPYNEQFF
TRBV6-5,-,-,TRBJ2-3,TGTGCCAGCAGAGAGCGGGCCACAGATACGCAGTATTTT,CASRERATDTQYF
TRBV7-9,once,TRBD1,TRBJ2-1,TGTGCCAGCAGCTCCGGGACAGTACACAATGAGCAGTTCTTC,CASSSGTVHNEQFF
TRBV15,-,-,TRBJ2-2,TGTGCCACCAGCAGCATACAGGTCTTGGGCGGGGAGCTGTTTTTT,CATSSIQVLGGELFF
TRBV5-5,-,-,TRBJ2-7,TGTGCCAGCAGCTTGGAAGGCCTGGGAAGCTCCTACGAGCAGTACTTC,CASSLEGLGSSYEQYF
TRBV2,-,-,TRBJ2-7,TGTGCCAGCAGGCGGGACAGTAGCTCCTACGAGCAGTACTTC,CASRRDSSSYEQYF
TRBV4-1,-,TRBD1,TRBJ1-4,TGCGCCAGCAGCCGGACGATAGGGGGCGGTGGAGAAAAACTGTTTTTT,CASSRTIGGGGEKLFF
TRBV6-4,-,TRBD2,TRBJ2-1,TGTGCCAGCAGTGAGTCCAGCGGGGCCTACAATGAGCAGTTCTTC,CASSESSGAYNEQFF
TRBV7-2,-,-,TRBJ1-2,TGTGCCAGCAGCGGAAGGCGCAGGGACTATGGCTACACCTTC,CASSGRRRDYGYTF
TRBV3-1/TRBV3-2,-,-,TRBJ2-7,TGTGCCAGCAGCAACCCGGGACTTGGCGGCGAGCAGTACTTC,CASSNPGLGGEQYF
TRBV3-1/TRBV3-2,-,TRBD2,TRBJ2-2,TGTGCCAGCAGCCGCGGGGTAGCGGGAGTTACCGGGGAGCTGTTTTTT,CASSRGVAGVTGELFF
TRBV6-1,-,-,TRBJ1-4,TGTGCCAGCAGCATCAAGGCAGGGCGGTTCGAAAAACTGTTTTTT,CASSIKAGRFEKLFF
TRBV4-1,-,-,TRBJ1-1,TGCGCCAGCATGGGGGGAGGGGTCACTGAAGCTTTCTTT,CASMGGGVTEAFF
TRBV9,-,TRBD2,TRBJ2-7,TGTGCCAGCAGCGTAGATGGGGGGGTCGAGCAGTACTTC,CASSVDGGVEQYF
TRBV9,-,TRBD1,TRBJ1-4,TGTGCCAGCAGCCAAACAGGGGGCGATGAAAAACTGTTTTTT,CASSQTGGDEKLFF
TRBV7-2,-,-,TRBJ1-3,TGTGCCAGCAGCTTAGAATTTAGGGCAGAGCCTGGAAACACCATATATTTT,CASSLEFRAEPGNTIYF
TRBV9,-,-,TRBJ2-7,TGTGCCAGCAGCGTAGGAGTCGGGAGAGCCTACGAGCAGTACTTC,CASSVGVGRAYEQYF
TRBV5-1,-,-,TRBJ2-2,TGCGCCAGCAGCTTGTGGGGGCAGACCAACACCGGGGAGCTGTTTTTT,CASSLWGQTNTGELFF
TRBV1,once,-,TRBJ2-7,TGCACCAGCAGCCAAGCAAGACAGGGGCCACTAGTCTCCTACGAGCAGTACTTC,CTSSQARQGPLVSYEQYF
TRBV5-4,-,-,TRBJ2-6,TGTGCCAGCAGTCGCGAAACGGGGACAGGGGCCAACGTCCTGACTTTC,CASSRETGTGANVLTF
TRBV2,few,TRBD2,TRBJ2-3,TGTGCCAGCAGCGCCGCGGGACTAGCTAGCACAGATACGCAGTATTTT,CASSAAGLASTDTQYF
TRBV6-5,-,-,TRBJ1-2,TGTGCCAGCAGTTCGGGGTTTATAGGCTACACCTTC,CASSSGFIGYTF
TRBV28,-,-,TRBJ2-7,TGTGCCAGCAGTGAAGTGCGAGGACCTATCTACGAGCAGTACTTC,CASSEVRGPIYEQYF
TRBV5-1,-,-,TRBJ1-5,TGCGCCAGCAGCTTGGGGGATCGCAATCAGCCCCAGCATTTT,CASSLGDRNQPQHF
TRBV7-8,-,-,TRBJ1-1,TGTGCCAGCAACCTTAGGAGGGAGTCTGAAGCTTTCTTT,CASNLRRESEAFF
TRBV10-1,-,-,TRBJ2-3,TGCGCCAGCAGTGAGTCGCGGCTAGATACGCAGTATTTT,CASSESRLDTQYF
TRBV5-1,-,-,TRBJ2-5,TGCGCCAGCAGCCCTGACCAAGAGACCCAGTACTTC,CASSPDQETQYF
TRBV7-2,-,-,TRBJ2-6,TGTGCCAGCAGCTTTGCAGGGTCTGGGGCCAACGTCCTGACTTTC,CASSFAGSGANVLTF
TRBV6-5,-,-,TRBJ1-5,TGTGCCAGCAGTAGAGACCTGGGGGGTAGGCCCCAGCATTTT,CASSRDLGGRPQHF
TRBV10-2,-,-,TRBJ1-2,TGCGCCAGCAGGCCGGGCCTGACAGGAAGGGTTTATGGCTACACCTTC,CASRPGLTGRVYGYTF
TRBV28,few,-,TRBJ1-2,TGTGCCAGCAGTTTTGGGGGCCAGGGAAGTCGTGGCTATGGCTACACCTTC,CASSFGGQGSRGYGYTF
TRBV9,-,-,TRBJ2-2,TGTGCCAGCAGCCGATACACCGGGGAGCTGTTTTTT,CASSRYTGELFF
TRBV5-4,-,TRBD1,TRBJ2-7,TGTGCCAGCAGCTTGGACAGGGGCCACGAGCAGTACTTC,CASSLDRGHEQYF
TRBV7-2,-,-,TRBJ2-4,TGTGCCAGCAGCTTACAGCCTCCTGAGGCCAAAAACATTCAGTACTTC,CASSLQPPEAKNIQYF
TRBV4-1,few,TRBD1,TRBJ1-1,TGCGCCAGCAGCCAAGGCCGACAGGGTATAGTGGTGATCCACACTGAAGCTTTCTTT,CASSQGRQGIVVIHTEAFF
TRBV7-9,-,-,TRBJ1-2,TGTGCCAGCAGCGCAGACAGCTATGGCTACACCTTC,CASSADSYGYTF